Given below is one TCR beta chain in context. TCRdb's copy holds only in-frame clones and misses some; the assay was immunoSEQ multiplex PCR. The sample carries about 660,000 clones, approximately 90% recorded once. The data are from a study of shared T cell receptors in the human thymus. This sample was also put to use in a study of human thymus T cells. As that study records: Corrective surgery for congenital heart defects was being performed on the healthy Finnish infants who served as donors. During corrective heart surgery, resections were taken, and the thymus tissue came from them. V and J gene usage appeared biased in thymic and blood repertoires. Related work showed strongly overlapping thymic repertoires across unrelated individuals.

The sequenced sample was thymocytes. This clonotype was obtained from a boy under two years old with a congenital heart defect.

CDR3 sequence: CASSPDRVALNTEAFF. The CDR3 coding sequence is TGTGCCAGCAGCCCGGACAGGGTGGCCTTGAACACTGAAGCTTTCTTT. J is TRBJ1-1 and V is TRBV7-2; TRBD1 aligns across 8 bases. The CDR3 has 16 amino acids. The V gene end was trimmed by 5 bases and the J gene end by 0 bases; junction bases not matched to a gene: 8. Germline assignment: CDR1 SGHTA and CDR2 FQGNSA.